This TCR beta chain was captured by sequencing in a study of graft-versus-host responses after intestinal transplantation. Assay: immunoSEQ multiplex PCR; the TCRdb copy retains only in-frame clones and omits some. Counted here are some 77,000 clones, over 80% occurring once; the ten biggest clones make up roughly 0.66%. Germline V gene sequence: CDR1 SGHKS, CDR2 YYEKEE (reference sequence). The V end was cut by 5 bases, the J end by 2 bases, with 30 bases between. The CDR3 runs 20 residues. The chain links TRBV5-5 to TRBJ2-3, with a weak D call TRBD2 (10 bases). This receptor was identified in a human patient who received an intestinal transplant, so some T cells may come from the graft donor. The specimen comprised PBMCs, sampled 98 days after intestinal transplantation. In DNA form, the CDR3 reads TGTGCCAGCAGTTTCGGACAGGGGCTTAGCGGGAGGTACCCCACAGATACGCAGTATTTT. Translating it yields CASSFGQGLSGRYPTDTQYF.